This T cell receptor (beta chain) was observed in a study of blood T cell repertoires in COVID-19 (dated by TCRdb to about 2020). Concerning the study at large: The collaborator samples originated in the United States, Italy and Spain and spanned the acute and convalescent phases of COVID-19. The prospective study material was composed of cDNA or gDNA derived from T cells, B-cell-depleted T cells, or PBMCs. Subjects who had been exposed to COVID-19, were actively infected with it, or had recovered from it provided the deeply sampled blood TCRbeta repertoires that made up the dataset. The repertoires were released in a freely available public database meant as a resource for research on the immune response to SARS-CoV-2. Samples came from the ongoing ImmuneRACE study (first 160 participants) plus 1,254 subjects from 6 global collaborators. Nearly every sample came with metadata listing a de-identified subject ID, COVID-19 status, age in years and sex. HLA class I and class II types, where available, came from metadata supplied by the sample provider rather than from assay-based typing. Overall study outcomes, separate from this receptor: How much clinical and demographic metadata was included differed by source and by participant, and the metadata was provided uncurated.

Trimming costs V 4 bases and J 0 bases, and their ends lie 10 bases apart. According to the germline V gene, CDR1 reads SGHTA and CDR2 reads FQGNSA. Measured from the cysteine to the phenylalanine, the CDR3 is 16 residues long. Of the read, only the CDR3 DNA is kept; its 48 bases are in frame from base 1. The immunoSEQ Assay, a bias-controlled multiplex PCR, was used to amplify TCRbeta CDR3 regions from genomic DNA. The study's own analysis went as follows. Within the assay, amplification of reference gene primers was used to estimate how many nucleated cells each sample contained. To quantify the absolute abundance of each unique TCRbeta CDR3 rearrangement, sequence reads were collapsed and filtered. For each sample, productive Simpson clonality was calculated as the square root of Simpson's diversity index over productive rearrangements. In its TCRdb copy, this immuneACCESS table keeps in-frame sequences only and misses some clones. Where compared with another copy, unresolved V genes explain less than half of these, and the others have no known cause. V and J calls and clone size come straight from that table; D and trimming were deduced from the DNA. A total of some 260,000 clones appear in this sample, 80% to 90% of them only once. 10% of the sample is taken by the ten largest.

For this clone: What this receptor recognizes is not known. No much larger clonotype is one base removed from it; base qualities were not supplied.

One collaborating source in Seattle enrolled patients during active infection and followed them longitudinally through the course of disease. Whole blood was collected in K2EDTA tubes by collaborating institutions according to the institutions' own protocols. For TCRbeta analysis, collaborators shipped samples as frozen whole blood, isolated PBMCs, or DNA extracted from either of those sample types. The receptor was derived from a woman in her 70s with COVID-19, enrolled during active disease. The sequenced material came from peripheral blood. Rearrangement joined TRBV7-2 to TRBJ1-6; the D gene is possibly TRBD1, with 6 bases matching. The CDR3 protein is CASSSGASSYNSPLHF. The DNA is TGTGCCAGCAGCTCAGGGGCCAGCTCCTATAATTCACCCCTCCACTTT.